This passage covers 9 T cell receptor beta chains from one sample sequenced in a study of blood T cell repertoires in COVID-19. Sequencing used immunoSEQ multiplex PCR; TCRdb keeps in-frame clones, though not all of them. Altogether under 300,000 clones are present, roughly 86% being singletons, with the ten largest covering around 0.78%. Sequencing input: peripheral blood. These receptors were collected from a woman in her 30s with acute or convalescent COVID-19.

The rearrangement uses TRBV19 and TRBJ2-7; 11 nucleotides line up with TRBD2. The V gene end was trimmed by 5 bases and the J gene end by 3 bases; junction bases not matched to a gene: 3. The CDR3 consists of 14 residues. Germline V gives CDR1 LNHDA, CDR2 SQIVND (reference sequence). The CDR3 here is CASSSTSGSYEQYF. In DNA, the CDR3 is TGTGCCAGTAGTTCCACTAGCGGGAGCTACGAGCAGTACTTC.

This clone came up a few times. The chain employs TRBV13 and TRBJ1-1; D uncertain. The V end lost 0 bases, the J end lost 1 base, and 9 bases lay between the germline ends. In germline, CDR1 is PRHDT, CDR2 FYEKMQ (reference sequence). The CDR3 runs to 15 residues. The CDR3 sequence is CASSLGPQSNTEAFF. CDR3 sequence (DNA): TGTGCCAGCAGCTTAGGCCCACAGTCGAACACTGAAGCTTTCTTT. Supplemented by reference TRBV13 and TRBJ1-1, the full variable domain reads AAGVIQSPRHLIKEKRETATLKCYPIPRHDTVYWYQQGPGQDPQFLISFYEKMQSDKGSIPDRFSAQQFSDYHSELNMSSLELGDSALYFCASSLGPQSNTEAFFGQGTRLTVV.

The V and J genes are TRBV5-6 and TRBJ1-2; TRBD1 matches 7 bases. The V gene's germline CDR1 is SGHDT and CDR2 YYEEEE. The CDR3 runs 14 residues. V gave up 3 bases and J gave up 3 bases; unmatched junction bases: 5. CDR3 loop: CASSSTGFDYGYTF. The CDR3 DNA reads TGTGCCAGCAGCTCGACAGGGTTTGACTATGGCTACACCTTC.

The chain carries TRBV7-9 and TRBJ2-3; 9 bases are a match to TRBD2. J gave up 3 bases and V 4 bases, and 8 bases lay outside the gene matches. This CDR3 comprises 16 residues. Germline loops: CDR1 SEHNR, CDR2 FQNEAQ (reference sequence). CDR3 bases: TGTGCCAGCAGCTCCCACGGGCTAGCGGGAACAGATACGCAGTATTTT. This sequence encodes CASSSHGLAGTDTQYF.

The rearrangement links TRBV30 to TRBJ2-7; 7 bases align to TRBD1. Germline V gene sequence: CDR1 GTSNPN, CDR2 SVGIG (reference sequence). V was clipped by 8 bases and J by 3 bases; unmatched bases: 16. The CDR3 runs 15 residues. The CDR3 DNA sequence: TGTGCCGGTAAATCAAAGGGGGCGCGAGGCTACGAGCAGTACTTC. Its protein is CAGKSKGARGYEQYF.

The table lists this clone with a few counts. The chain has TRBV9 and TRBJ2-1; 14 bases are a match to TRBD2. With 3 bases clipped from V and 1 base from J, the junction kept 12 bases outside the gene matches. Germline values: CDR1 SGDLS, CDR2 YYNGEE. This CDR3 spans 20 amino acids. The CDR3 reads CASSGTGTSGSVSSYNEQFF. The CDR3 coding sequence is TGTGCCAGCAGCGGAACCGGGACTAGCGGGAGCGTATCTTCCTACAATGAGCAGTTCTTC.

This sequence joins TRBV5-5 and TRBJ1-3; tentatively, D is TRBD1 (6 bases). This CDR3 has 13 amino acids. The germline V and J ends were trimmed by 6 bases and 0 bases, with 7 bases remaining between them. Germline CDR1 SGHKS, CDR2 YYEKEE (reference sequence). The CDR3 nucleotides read TGTGCCAGCAACAGGGACTCTGGAAACACCATATATTTT. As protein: CASNRDSGNTIYF. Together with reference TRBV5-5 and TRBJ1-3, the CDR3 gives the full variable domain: DAGVTQSPTHLIKTRGQQVTLRCSPISGHKSVSWYQQVLGQGPQFIFQYYEKEERGRGNFPDRFSARQFPNYSSELNVNALLLGDSALYLCASNRDSGNTIYFGEGSWLTVV.

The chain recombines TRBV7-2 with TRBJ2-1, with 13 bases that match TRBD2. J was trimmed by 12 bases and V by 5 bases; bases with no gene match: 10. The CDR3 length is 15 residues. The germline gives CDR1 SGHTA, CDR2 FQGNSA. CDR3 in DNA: TGTGCCAGCAGCGCCGGGACTAGCGGGATAATGGGGCAGTTCTTC. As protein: CASSAGTSGIMGQFF.

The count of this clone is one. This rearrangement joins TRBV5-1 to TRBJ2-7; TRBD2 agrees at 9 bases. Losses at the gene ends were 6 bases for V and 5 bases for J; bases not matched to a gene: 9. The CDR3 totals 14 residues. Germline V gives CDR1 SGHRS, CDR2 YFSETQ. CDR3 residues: CASKEEREVDEQYF. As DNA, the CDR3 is TGCGCCAGCAAAGAAGAGCGGGAGGTGGACGAGCAGTACTTC.